This TCR beta chain was sequenced for a study of shared clonotypes between healthy human individuals. Whole-study context: Per-donor plates numbered three CD4 naive, three CD4 memory, two CD8 naive and one CD8 memory.

Study observations and caveats: Roughly 5% of naive CD4 clonotypes were shared across a handful of donors.

The investigators split CD4+ cells into a CD45RA+ naive subset and a CD45RA-negative memory subset. Note on this clone: Its target is unknown.

Method: immunoSEQ multiplex PCR; TCRdb's copy keeps in-frame clones and lacks some. The sample has fewer than 2.5 million clones; 93% are singletons. This TCR was recovered from a man between 18 and 29 years old in good health. Some clones in this sample may be carry-over from other donors' samples. Material for sequencing was naive CD4+ T cells from PBMCs. Subset given: CD45RA+ positively selected.

The CDR3 loop is CASSQDYIRENQPQHF. The CDR3 DNA reads TGCGCCAGCAGCCAAGATTATATAAGGGAAAATCAGCCCCAGCATTTT. The chain recombines TRBV4-1 with TRBJ1-5, with D unclear. CDR3 length: 16 residues. Germline CDR1 reads MGHRA; CDR2 reads YSYEKL. V lost 0 bases to trimming and J lost 4 bases, with 13 bases between them.